The 20 T cell receptor beta chains given below trace back to one sample, sequenced in a study of vaccination and CD4 T cells after COVID-19. Oncomine TCR Beta short-read sequencing was applied to DNA from cultured CD4+ T cells. TCRdb passed the PCR reads through MiXCR, listing each CDR3 protein once. The sample lists around 13,000 distinct CDR3 sequences, roughly 56% occurring once. These TCRs are of unknown antigen specificity. Indicated treatment: 10-day PBMC culture with coronavirus spike peptide pools or control peptides (ViraFEST assay). Material for sequencing was CD4+ T cells from blood, cultured in vitro. These receptors were taken from a human donor who had recovered from COVID-19.

Only one count was recorded for this clonotype. The chain joins TRBV9 to TRBJ2-1; no firm D call. V was trimmed by 0 bases and J by 2 bases, leaving 9 bases between them. The CDR3 totals 15 residues. Germline loops: CDR1 SGDLS, CDR2 YYNGEE. CDR3 amino acids: CASSVAPSAYNEQFF. For the CDR3, the DNA is TGTGCCAGCAGCGTAGCTCCGAGCGCCTACAATGAGCAGTTCTTC.

This chain connects TRBV20-1 to TRBJ2-1; 14 nucleotides line up with TRBD2. The V gene's germline CDR1 is DFQATT and CDR2 SNEGSKA (reference sequence). CDR3 length equals 19 residues. The V segment lost 2 bases and the J segment 2 bases; nucleotides outside the gene matches: 11. The CDR3 loop is CSARPGGLAGVATYNEQFF. In DNA, the CDR3 is TGCAGTGCTAGACCCGGGGGACTAGCGGGGGTAGCGACCTACAATGAGCAGTTCTTC.

The rearrangement joins TRBV20-1 to TRBJ2-7, with 8 bases that match TRBD2. Losses at the gene ends were 0 bases for V and 8 bases for J; bases not matched to a gene: 9. Germline V gene data show CDR1 as DFQATT and CDR2 as SNEGSKA (reference sequence). This CDR3 is 14 amino acids long. The CDR3 region is CSARDPSGSNQQYF. As DNA, the CDR3 is TGCAGTGCTAGAGATCCAAGCGGGAGCAATCAGCAGTACTTC.

The chain has TRBV7-2 and TRBJ2-1, with D unresolved. Germline assignment: CDR1 SGHTA and CDR2 FQGNSA. This CDR3 is 12 amino acids long. Trimming took 5 bases from V and 15 from J, leaving 17 bases between them. CDR3 coding DNA: TGTGCCAGCAGCCAAACGGACCCTTTTCCGTTCTTC. It is translated as CASSQTDPFPFF.

The sample holds one count of this clonotype. The gene calls are TRBV24-1 and TRBJ2-3; D gene uncertain. Germline V gives CDR1 KGHDR, CDR2 SFDVKD. V was shortened by 6 bases and J by 5 bases, with 11 bases between the two germline ends. This CDR3 spans 13 amino acids. CDR3 loop: CATSLGARDTQYF. CDR3 DNA: TGTGCCACCAGTCTCGGAGCGAGAGATACGCAGTATTTT.

The chain employs TRBV12-3 or TRBV12-4 and TRBJ2-2; D remains unclear. This CDR3 spans 11 amino acids. The germline V and J ends were trimmed by 5 bases and 6 bases, with 4 bases remaining between them. The CDR3 region is CASSPPGELFF. CDR3 nucleotide sequence: TGTGCCAGCAGTCCCCCCGGGGAGCTGTTTTTT.

The rearrangement uses TRBV5-4 and TRBJ2-5; 8 bases line up with TRBD2. Losses at the gene ends were 4 bases for V and 1 base for J; bases not matched to a gene: 9. This CDR3 comprises 16 residues. Germline V gives CDR1 SGHNT, CDR2 YYREEE (reference sequence). The CDR3 loop reads CASSPGGAGAQETQYF. Here the CDR3 DNA reads TGTGCCAGCAGCCCCGGGGGAGCGGGGGCCCAAGAGACCCAGTACTTC.

This clonotype was seen more than once but under ten times. This rearrangement joins TRBV7-2 to TRBJ1-5, with a possible D match to TRBD1 (5 bases). V was clipped by 6 bases and J by 3 bases, with 12 bases between them. The germline V gene encodes CDR1 SGHTA and CDR2 FQGNSA. The CDR3 consists of 14 residues. As DNA, the CDR3 is TGTGCCAGCAGTTGGGGCAGGAACAATCAGCCCCAGCATTTT. Its translation: CASSWGRNNQPQHF. Combining the CDR3 with reference TRBV7-2 and TRBJ1-5 gives the whole variable domain GAGVSQSPSNKVTEKGKDVELRCDPISGHTALYWYRQSLGQGLEFLIYFQGNSAPDKSGLPSDRFSAERTGGSVSTLTIQRTQQEDSAVYLCASSWGRNNQPQHFGDGTRLSIL.

The chain combines TRBV3-1 with TRBJ1-3, with D tentatively TRBD1 (6 bases). Trimming took off 3 bases at V and 4 bases at J, with 13 bases between the two ends. The CDR3 loop spans 15 amino acids. Germline V gene lookup returns CDR1 LGHDT and CDR2 YNNKEL (reference sequence). DNA of the CDR3: TGTGCCAGCAGCCAGATGGGGGCGGAGGGAAACACCATATATTTT. This gives the protein CASSQMGAEGNTIYF.

This clonotype was picked up a small number of times. V and J are TRBV2 and TRBJ1-5; D is ambiguous. The CDR3 loop spans 16 amino acids. Germline CDR1 is SNHLY and CDR2 is FYNNEI. Trimming stripped 5 bases from V and 2 bases from J, with 16 bases between. CDR3 DNA sequence: TGTGCCAGCAGTACTCAACCGGGTGGAGGCAATCAGCCCCAGCATTTT. As protein: CASSTQPGGGNQPQHF.

The chain is built from TRBV4-1 and TRBJ2-1; 7 bases match TRBD1. Germline V gives CDR1 MGHRA, CDR2 YSYEKL. The CDR3 runs to 15 residues. V was pared by 3 bases and J by 0 bases, with 2 bases of the junction left unmatched. Written as DNA, the CDR3 is TGCGCCAGCAGCCAGGGACAGAACTCCTACAATGAGCAGTTCTTC. It is translated as CASSQGQNSYNEQFF.

CDR3 in DNA: TGCGCCAGCAGCTTGGGGAGCTCCTACGAGCAGTACTTC. It yields the protein CASSLGSSYEQYF. The chain employs TRBV5-1 and TRBJ2-7; the D is unclear. The CDR3 consists of 13 residues. Trimming left V 0 bases short and J 0 bases short, with 4 bases between. The V gene's germline CDR1 is SGHRS and CDR2 YFSETQ.

This chain joins TRBV21-1 and TRBJ1-6; the table gives TRBD1 as D, unverified against the DNA. TRBV21-1 is marked as a pseudogene. The CDR3 is 15 amino acids. CDR3 region: CASSIGQGMGSPLHF. CDR3 sequence (DNA): TGTGCCAGCAGCATCGGACAGGGGATGGGTTCACCCCTCCACTTT.

This clonotype occurred once. Relative to the germline gene, one junction end is altered; a read error may explain this. The chain recombines TRBV7-9 with TRBJ2-1, with 10 bases matching TRBD1. This CDR3 region has 17 residues. In germline, CDR1 is SEHNR, CDR2 FQNEAQ (reference sequence). CDR3 sequence: CASRSDRGLSSYNEQFF. The CDR3 nucleotides read TGCGCCAGCAGGTCCGACAGGGGGCTGAGCTCCTACAATGAGCAGTTCTTC.

This CDR3 is CASSLLGPSDTQYF. For the CDR3, the DNA is TGTGCCAGCAGCTTACTAGGGCCCTCCGATACGCAGTATTTT. The V and J genes are TRBV7-8 and TRBJ2-3; unclear D gene. The CDR3 loop spans 14 amino acids. Germline V CDR1 and CDR2: SGHVS, FQNEAQ. V was shortened by 2 bases and J by 6 bases, with 12 bases between the two germline ends.

This clonotype was counted only a few times. This chain connects TRBV24-1 to TRBJ1-2; D is perhaps TRBD1 (6 bases). CDR1 and CDR2 (germline): KGHDR, SFDVKD. The ends were cut back, 4 bases at V and 3 bases at J, with 17 bases in the middle. The CDR3 loop spans 16 amino acids. The CDR3 DNA sequence: TGTGCCACCAGTGACCCGGGACATCCGGCTGACTATGGCTACACCTTC. The encoded protein is CATSDPGHPADYGYTF.

The gene calls are TRBV3-1 and TRBJ1-4; D gene uncertain. V was shortened by 0 bases and J by 8 bases, with 7 bases between the two germline ends. The CDR3 extends over 13 amino acids. Germline V gene lookup returns CDR1 LGHDT and CDR2 YNNKEL (reference sequence). CDR3 bases: TGTGCCAGCAGCCAAGATGGAAGAGAAAAACTGTTTTTT. Translated: CASSQDGREKLFF.

The rearrangement joins TRBV7-9 to TRBJ2-2; possibly TRBD2 for D (6 bases). Trimming removed 2 bases from V and 6 bases from J, with 16 bases in between. The CDR3 totals 16 residues. Per germline, CDR1 SEHNR and CDR2 FQNEAQ (reference sequence). In nucleotides, the CDR3 is TGTGCCAGCAGCTTACTGGGGCGGGGTTCCCCCGGGGAGCTGTTTTTT. The encoded protein is CASSLLGRGSPGELFF. Full variable domain (missing parts from reference TRBV7-9 and TRBJ2-2): DTGVSQNPRHKITKRGQNVTFRCDPISEHNRLYWYRQTLGQGPEFLTYFQNEAQLEKSRLLSDRFSAERPKGSFSTLEIQRTEQGDSAMYLCASSLLGRGSPGELFFGEGSRLTVL.

This clonotype was picked up one time. The V call is TRBV5-5, the J call TRBJ1-4; no definite D call. The CDR3 is 14 residues long. V shed 4 bases and J shed 7 bases, with 14 bases lying between them. Germline assignment: CDR1 SGHKS and CDR2 YYEKEE (reference sequence). CDR3 amino acids: CASSVLKVGEKLFF. The CDR3 DNA reads as TGTGCCAGCAGCGTCTTGAAAGTGGGTGAAAAACTGTTTTTT.

This sequence joins TRBV6-1 and TRBJ1-5; D gene unclear. V lost 8 bases, J lost 3 bases, and 11 bases lay in between. Germline V lookup: CDR1 MNHNS, CDR2 SASEGT. The CDR3 is 13 residues long. The CDR3: CASAVGLNQPQHF. In DNA form, the CDR3 reads TGTGCCAGCGCGGTAGGTCTCAATCAGCCCCAGCATTTT.